The source of this TCR beta chain is a study of shared clonotypes between healthy human individuals. Study conclusions and caveats: Around 5% of naive CD4 clonotypes were common to several donors.

Naivety among CD8 cells was defined by CD45RO negativity and positive CCR7 selection, thereby excluding terminally differentiated effector memory CD45RA+ cells. Comment on this clone: The target antigen is unknown.

The assay was run at deep level. Per sorted-subset replicate PCR, input was approximately 210 ng DNA, representing tens of thousands of T cell genomes. The data were produced by immunoSEQ multiplex PCR, yet TCRdb's version contains in-frame clones alone and is incomplete. Among about 2,200,000 clones listed, just over 90% were seen once. There are 16 residues in the CDR3. J was trimmed by 8 bases and V by 3 bases; bases with no gene match: 10. Germline CDR1 and CDR2: SGDLS and YYNGEE. Input material: naive CD8+ T cells from PBMCs. The V and J genes are TRBV9 and TRBJ2-1; 11 bases are shared with TRBD2. The source of this sequence is a man between 18 and 35 years old in good health. Some clones in this sample may be carry-over from other donors' samples. CDR3 sequence reads: CASSAPIAGGEHEQFF. In nucleotides, the CDR3 is TGTGCCAGCAGCGCCCCCATAGCGGGAGGGGAACATGAGCAGTTCTTC.